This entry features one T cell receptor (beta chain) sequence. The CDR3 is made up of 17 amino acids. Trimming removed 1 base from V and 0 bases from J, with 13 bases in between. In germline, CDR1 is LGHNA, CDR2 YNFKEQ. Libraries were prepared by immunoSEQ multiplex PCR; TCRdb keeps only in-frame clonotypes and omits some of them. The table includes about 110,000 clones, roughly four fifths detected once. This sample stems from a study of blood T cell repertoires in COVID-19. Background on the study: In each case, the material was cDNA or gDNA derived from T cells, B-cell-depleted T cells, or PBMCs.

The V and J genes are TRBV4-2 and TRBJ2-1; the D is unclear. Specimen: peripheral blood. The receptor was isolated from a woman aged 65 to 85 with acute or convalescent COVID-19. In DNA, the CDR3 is TGTGCCAGCAGCCAAGTAGGTGCCCGGAGCTCCTACAATGAGCAGTTCTTC. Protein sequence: CASSQVGARSSYNEQFF.